The next 29 T cell receptor beta chains were all read from a single sample in a study of OX40 agonist ivuxolimab in advanced cancers. Generated by immunoSEQ multiplex PCR, the TCRdb table keeps only in-frame clones and is missing some. Here the sample spans tens of thousands of clones, roughly 90% being singletons. The source material was CD4+ or CD8+ T cells sorted from blood, sampled in a trial of the OX40 agonist ivuxolimab. The receptors stem from an adult with an advanced solid tumor such as melanoma, head and neck, liver or kidney cancer.

This rearrangement joins TRBV27 to TRBJ1-5, with D perhaps TRBD1 (6 bases). This CDR3 region has 17 residues. Germline V CDR1 and CDR2: MNHEY, SMNVEV (reference sequence). V dropped 5 bases and J dropped 5 bases, with 22 bases sitting between them. DNA for the CDR3: TGTGCCAGCAGTGACAGCGCCACAGGAGGGGGAGATCAGCCCCAGCATTTT. This sequence encodes CASSDSATGGGDQPQHF.

The chain uses TRBV5-1 and TRBJ2-7; either TRBD1 or TRBD2 may supply D (5 bases each). V gave up 3 bases and J gave up 5 bases, with 15 bases separating them. This CDR3 region has 14 residues. Germline CDR1 SGHRS, CDR2 YFSETQ. The CDR3 DNA is TGCGCCAGCAGCTCTAAGAGGGACGGAAACGAGCAGTACTTC. Translation gives CASSSKRDGNEQYF.

The V call is TRBV4-1, the J call TRBJ2-3, with 7 bases aligning to TRBD1. V shed 0 bases, J shed 2 bases, and the junction held 8 bases outside the gene matches. This CDR3 is 17 amino acids long. Germline V gene sequence: CDR1 MGHRA, CDR2 YSYEKL. In DNA form, the CDR3 reads TGCGCCAGCAGCCAAGATCTCCCGGGACAGTACACAGATACGCAGTATTTT. It encodes CASSQDLPGQYTDTQYF.

The rearrangement uses TRBV11-1 and TRBJ2-7; 7 bases match TRBD2. V trimming: 5 bases; J trimming: 1 base; junction bases outside the gene matches: 5. The V gene's germline CDR1 is SGHAT and CDR2 FQDESV (reference sequence). The CDR3 is 14 amino acids. The CDR3 region is CASSAGGGSYEQYF. CDR3 bases: TGTGCCAGCAGCGCTGGGGGGGGGTCCTACGAGCAGTACTTC.

V and J are TRBV15 and TRBJ2-1, with D uncertain. Trimming stripped 1 base from V and 4 bases from J, with 17 bases between. Germline V gene sequence: CDR1 LNHNV, CDR2 YYDKDF (reference sequence). The CDR3 extends over 17 amino acids. In nucleotides, the CDR3 is TGTGCCACCAGCAGAGGGGGTTTGGGTGTCCCTTACAATGAGCAGTTCTTC. The encoded protein is CATSRGGLGVPYNEQFF.

The chain recombines TRBV5-1 with TRBJ2-3; the D is unclear. Trimming took off 2 bases at V and 4 bases at J, with 5 bases between the two ends. Per the germline V gene, CDR1 is SGHRS and CDR2 is YFSETQ. CDR3 length: 12 amino acids. CDR3 residues: CASSFQPDTQYF. CDR3 sequence (DNA): TGCGCCAGCAGCTTCCAGCCAGATACGCAGTATTTT. Together with reference TRBV5-1 and TRBJ2-3, the CDR3 gives the full variable domain: KAGVTQTPRYLIKTRGQQVTLSCSPISGHRSVSWYQQTPGQGLQFLFEYFSETQRNKGNFPGRFSGRQFSNSRSEMNVSTLELGDSALYLCASSFQPDTQYFGPGTRLTVL.

The chain has TRBV20-1 and TRBJ2-7; D is uncertain. CDR3 length: 11 amino acids. Germline V gene data show CDR1 as DFQATT and CDR2 as SNEGSKA (reference sequence). V gave up 5 bases and J gave up 3 bases, with 8 bases separating them. CDR3 sequence: CSACPGYEQYF. Here the CDR3 DNA reads TGCAGTGCTTGCCCAGGCTACGAGCAGTACTTC.

The chain carries TRBV30 and TRBJ2-5, with D unclear. The V gene lost 2 bases and the J gene lost 9 bases, with 10 bases spanning the gap. CDR1 is GTSNPN and CDR2 is SVGIG in the germline V gene (reference sequence). The CDR3 has 11 residues. The CDR3 spells CAWSQVESQYF. The CDR3 DNA follows: TGTGCCTGGAGTCAGGTTGAGTCCCAGTACTTC.

This clone showed up just a few times. The chain recombines TRBV9 with TRBJ2-1; a possible D gene is TRBD1 (5 bases). Trimming stripped 0 bases from V and 5 bases from J, with 12 bases between. CDR3 size: 15 residues. Germline loops: CDR1 SGDLS, CDR2 YYNGEE. CDR3 amino acids: CASSVEGSRNNEQFF. CDR3 in DNA: TGTGCCAGCAGCGTAGAGGGGTCTCGGAACAATGAGCAGTTCTTC.

The V call is TRBV19, the J call TRBJ1-2; a weak D match, TRBD1 (6 bases). The CDR3 contains 15 residues. Trimming removed 4 bases at V and 5 bases at J, with 17 bases between. The germline gives CDR1 LNHDA, CDR2 SQIVND (reference sequence). The CDR3: CASSTEKQGSYGYTF. Here the CDR3 DNA reads TGTGCCAGTAGTACCGAGAAACAGGGAAGTTATGGCTACACCTTC.

The rearrangement links TRBV7-3 to TRBJ2-3; 10 positions match TRBD1. V lost 0 bases to trimming and J lost 9 bases; unmatched junction nucleotides: 6. This CDR3 spans 15 amino acids. The V gene's germline CDR1 is SGHTA and CDR2 FQGTGA. The CDR3 reads CASSLTGGQGTTQYF. DNA for the CDR3: TGTGCCAGCAGCTTAACCGGGGGACAGGGGACAACGCAGTATTTT.

This chain uses TRBV28 with TRBJ1-1; D gene uncertain. Trimming cost V 4 bases and J 0 bases, with 9 bases left between them. This CDR3 is built from 14 residues. Looked up from germline, CDR1 is MDHEN and CDR2 is SYDVKM. For the CDR3, the DNA is TGTGCCAGCAGTTCCAATCCAGTGAACACTGAAGCTTTCTTT. Translating it yields CASSSNPVNTEAFF.

The chain recombines TRBV21-1 with TRBJ1-1; the table's TRBD1 call for D was not verified on the DNA. TRBV21-1 is a listed pseudogene. This CDR3 is built from 19 residues. The CDR3 is CASSPRTVGNRESDTEAFF. For the CDR3, the DNA is TGTGCCAGCAGCCCTAGGACAGTAGGCAATCGGGAATCGGACACTGAAGCTTTCTTT.

The chain uses TRBV9 and TRBJ1-1; D not certain. CDR1 and CDR2 (germline): SGDLS, YYNGEE. The V end was cut by 4 bases, the J end by 1 base, with 11 bases between. This CDR3 is 14 amino acids long. CDR3 in amino acids: CASSPDSGNTEAFF. DNA of the CDR3: TGTGCCAGCAGCCCAGACTCAGGGAACACTGAAGCTTTCTTT.

This chain joins TRBV27 and TRBJ1-2; 7 positions agree with TRBD1. The trim removed 0 bases at V and 4 bases at J, leaving 5 bases unmatched. The CDR3 loop spans 15 amino acids. The germline V gene has CDR1 MNHEY and CDR2 SMNVEV (reference sequence). The CDR3 nucleotides read TGTGCCAGCAGTTTATCTAACAGGGGTAGCTATGGCTACACCTTC. Its protein is CASSLSNRGSYGYTF.

The genes are TRBV5-1 and TRBJ1-2, with 7 bases lining up with TRBD1. CDR1 and CDR2 (germline): SGHRS, YFSETQ. The V gene end was trimmed by 0 bases and the J gene end by 5 bases; junction bases not matched to a gene: 4. The CDR3 is 14 residues long. CDR3 in amino acids: CASSLGDSLYGYTF. The CDR3 DNA is TGCGCCAGCAGCTTGGGGGACAGCCTTTATGGCTACACCTTC.

The CDR3 sequence is CASILGPQGGTEAFF. CDR3 DNA sequence: TGTGCCAGTATTCTAGGCCCCCAGGGGGGAACTGAAGCTTTCTTT. The chain links TRBV19 to TRBJ1-1, with 7 nucleotides matching TRBD1. Trimming at V came to 7 bases and at J to 5 bases, leaving 13 bases not matched to a gene. CDR1 LNHDA and CDR2 SQIVND come from the germline V gene (reference sequence). The CDR3 is 15 residues long.

This chain uses TRBV19 with TRBJ1-5; possibly TRBD1 for D (5 bases). The CDR3 loop spans 14 amino acids. Germline V gives CDR1 LNHDA, CDR2 SQIVND (reference sequence). V gave up 11 bases and J gave up 8 bases, with 22 bases separating them. CDR3 in DNA: TGTGCCTCGAACGGGGCCAGGGAGTTTGAGCCCCAGCATTTT. It codes for CASNGAREFEPQHF.

The chain combines TRBV19 with TRBJ2-7, with D perhaps matching TRBD1 or TRBD2 (6 bases each). CDR3 size: 12 residues. Trimming pared 8 bases from V and 2 bases from J, leaving 10 bases between. CDR1 is LNHDA, CDR2 SQIVND, per germline (reference sequence). CDR3 DNA sequence: TGTGCCAGTGCCGGGGGCCCCTACGAGCAGTACTTC. Its protein product is CASAGGPYEQYF.

This clone was counted once. The genes are TRBV5-4 and TRBJ2-7, with D uncertain. V lost 0 bases to trimming and J lost 0 bases, with 7 bases between them. The CDR3 totals 14 residues. Germline loops: CDR1 SGHNT, CDR2 YYREEE (reference sequence). The chain's CDR3 is CASSLAVSSYEQYF. The DNA of the CDR3 is TGTGCCAGCAGCTTGGCGGTCAGCTCCTACGAGCAGTACTTC.

The CDR3 DNA reads as TGTGCCAGCAGCTTGGTGACTAGTTTCGTCTACGAGCAGTACTTC. Translated, it gives CASSLVTSFVYEQYF. The rearrangement links TRBV5-4 to TRBJ2-7; maybe TRBD2 (6 bases). This CDR3 is built from 15 residues. Germline CDR1 reads SGHNT; CDR2 reads YYREEE (reference sequence). V lost 0 bases and J lost 3, with 13 bases in between.

The J gene is TRBJ2-7, the V gene TRBV5-1; the match to TRBD1 covers 9 bases. CDR1 and CDR2 from the germline V gene are SGHRS and YFSETQ. This CDR3 spans 15 amino acids. The V segment lost 5 bases and the J segment 1 base; nucleotides outside the gene matches: 7. For the CDR3, the DNA is TGCGCCAGCAGAAAACAGGGGGCCGGATCCTACGAGCAGTACTTC. It yields the protein CASRKQGAGSYEQYF.

The J gene is TRBJ1-1, the V gene TRBV2, with 8 nucleotides matching TRBD1. This CDR3 has 16 residues. J gave up 5 bases and V 2 bases, and 10 bases lay outside the gene matches. The V gene's germline CDR1 is SNHLY and CDR2 FYNNEI. CDR3 in amino acids: CASSEIGQGAGTEAFF. As DNA, the CDR3 is TGTGCCAGCAGTGAAATCGGACAGGGAGCAGGTACTGAAGCTTTCTTT.

The chain combines TRBV5-4 with TRBJ2-4, with a weak D call TRBD1 (8 bases). Germline assignment: CDR1 SGHNT and CDR2 YYREEE (reference sequence). CDR3 length equals 15 residues. The V and J ends lost 5 bases and 8 bases respectively, with 20 bases between them. The CDR3 coding sequence is TGTGCCAGCAGACGAGACAGGGGAGGGAGTTACATTCAGTACTTC. This translates into CASRRDRGGSYIQYF. The variable domain in full, completed from reference TRBV5-4 and TRBJ2-4, reads ETGVTQSPTHLIKTRGQQVTLRCSSQSGHNTVSWYQQALGQGPQFIFQYYREEENGRGNFPPRFSGLQFPNYSSELNVNALELDDSALYLCASRRDRGGSYIQYFGAGTRLSVL.

This sequence joins TRBV30 and TRBJ2-2, with 9 bases identical to TRBD1. Germline values: CDR1 GTSNPN, CDR2 SVGIG (reference sequence). The CDR3 spans 18 residues. J gave up 0 bases and V 5 bases, and 13 bases lay outside the gene matches. The CDR3 bases are TGTGCCTGGTCCTACTCGTTATGGGACAGGGCGAACACCGGGGAGCTGTTTTTT. Encoded protein: CAWSYSLWDRANTGELFF.

The chain employs TRBV5-1 and TRBJ1-4; D perhaps matches TRBD1 (5 bases). The CDR3 is 16 amino acids. V lost 2 bases and J 5 bases, leaving 16 bases between the germline ends. Germline V gene sequence: CDR1 SGHRS, CDR2 YFSETQ. CDR3 nucleotides: TGCGCCAGCAGCTTCACAGGATCCCGAGGAAATGAAAAACTGTTTTTT. Its translation: CASSFTGSRGNEKLFF.

The chain has TRBV19 and TRBJ1-5; no firm D call. V lost 6 bases and J 3 bases, leaving 15 bases between the germline ends. Per the germline V gene, CDR1 is LNHDA and CDR2 is SQIVND (reference sequence). This CDR3 spans 15 amino acids. The CDR3 bases are TGTGCCAGTAGGAAAGACCCCGGGAACAATCAGCCCCAGCATTTT. It encodes CASRKDPGNNQPQHF.

The chain couples TRBV7-9 to TRBJ1-6; D is ambiguous. The CDR3 covers 13 residues. Germline lookup yields CDR1 SEHNR and CDR2 FQNEAQ (reference sequence). Trimming left V 1 base short and J 8 bases short, with 6 bases between. This CDR3 is CASSLDLDSPLHF. CDR3 sequence (DNA): TGTGCCAGCAGCTTAGACTTGGATTCACCCCTCCACTTT.

This chain links TRBV5-8 with TRBJ2-3; 8 positions agree with TRBD2. The V segment lost 2 bases and the J segment 4 bases; nucleotides outside the gene matches: 6. The germline gives CDR1 SGHTS, CDR2 YDEGEE. CDR3 length equals 15 residues. The CDR3 sequence: CASSFGAGVADTQYF. The CDR3 bases are TGTGCCAGCAGCTTCGGAGCGGGAGTGGCAGATACGCAGTATTTT.